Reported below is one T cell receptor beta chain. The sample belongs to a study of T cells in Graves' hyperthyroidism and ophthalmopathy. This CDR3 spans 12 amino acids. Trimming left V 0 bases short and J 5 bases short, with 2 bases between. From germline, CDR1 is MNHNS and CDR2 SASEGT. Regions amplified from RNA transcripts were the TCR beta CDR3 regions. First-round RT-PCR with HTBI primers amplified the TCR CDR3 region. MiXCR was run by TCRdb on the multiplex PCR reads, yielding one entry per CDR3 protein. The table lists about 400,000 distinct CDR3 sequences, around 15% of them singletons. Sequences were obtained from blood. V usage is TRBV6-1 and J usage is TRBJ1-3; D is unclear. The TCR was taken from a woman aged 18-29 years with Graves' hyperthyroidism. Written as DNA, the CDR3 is TGTGCCAGCAGTGAAGCGAGAAACACCATATATTTT. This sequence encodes CASSEARNTIYF.